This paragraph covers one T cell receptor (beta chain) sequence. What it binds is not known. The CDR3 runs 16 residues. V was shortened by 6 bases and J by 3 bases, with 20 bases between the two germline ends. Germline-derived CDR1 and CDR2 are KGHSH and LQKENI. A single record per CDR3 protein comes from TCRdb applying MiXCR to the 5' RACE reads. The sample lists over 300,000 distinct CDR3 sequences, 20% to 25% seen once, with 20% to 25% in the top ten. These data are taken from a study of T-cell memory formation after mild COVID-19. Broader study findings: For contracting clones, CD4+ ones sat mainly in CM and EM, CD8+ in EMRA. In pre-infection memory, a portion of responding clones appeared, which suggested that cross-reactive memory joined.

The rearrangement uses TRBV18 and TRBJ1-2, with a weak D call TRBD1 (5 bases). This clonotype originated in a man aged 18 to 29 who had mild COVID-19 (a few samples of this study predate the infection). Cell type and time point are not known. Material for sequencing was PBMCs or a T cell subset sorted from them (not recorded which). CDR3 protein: CASSQEDLTGYYGYTF. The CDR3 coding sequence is TGTGCCAGCTCCCAGGAAGATTTAACAGGCTACTATGGCTACACCTTC. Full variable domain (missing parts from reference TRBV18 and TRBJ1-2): NAGVMQNPRHLVRRRGQEARLRCSPMKGHSHVYWYRQLPEEGLKFMVYLQKENIIDESGMPKERFSAEFPKEGPSILRIQQVVRGDSAAYFCASSQEDLTGYYGYTFGSGTRLTVV.